What follows are 23 T cell receptor beta chains derived from one specimen sequenced in a study of T-cell reconstitution after alpha-beta-depleted transplantation in children. Unique molecular identifiers featured in how the TCRbeta library was prepared. TCRdb used MiXCR to reprocess the PCR reads, holding one entry per CDR3 protein. Here the sample spans hundreds of thousands of distinct CDR3 sequences, over 10% being singletons. The sample in question was PBMCs, obtained before TCRalphabeta/CD19-depleted stem cell transplant. These receptors were obtained from a girl under 10 years old with congenital amegakaryocytic thrombocytopenia, due to receive a stem cell transplant.

This clonotype has ten or more counts. The rearrangement links TRBV20-1 to TRBJ1-5; D gene uncertain. Germline CDR1 DFQATT, CDR2 SNEGSKA (reference sequence). This CDR3 spans 13 amino acids. V dropped 4 bases and J dropped 3 bases, with 10 bases sitting between them. The CDR3 sequence: CSATRSINQPQHF. The CDR3 bases are TGCAGTGCTACAAGGTCGATCAATCAGCCCCAGCATTTT.

The rearrangement links TRBV29-1 to TRBJ1-1; D is perhaps TRBD1 (5 bases). V was clipped by 3 bases and J by 3 bases, with 11 bases between them. The CDR3 is 13 residues long. Germline CDR1 SQVTM, CDR2 ANQGSEA. CDR3 DNA sequence: TGCAGCGTTGAGGGGGGTTGGGACACTGAAGCTTTCTTT. Translation: CSVEGGWDTEAFF.

This clonotype appeared many times. This sequence joins TRBV7-8 and TRBJ2-3; 14 bases agree with TRBD2. Germline assignment: CDR1 SGHVS and CDR2 FQNEAQ. The CDR3 covers 20 residues. V lost 2 bases, J lost 2 bases, and 12 bases stayed unmatched. CDR3 in DNA: TGTGCCAGCAGCTTACAAGTTGGACTAGCGGGAGGTCTGACCACAGATACGCAGTATTTT. It encodes CASSLQVGLAGGLTTDTQYF.

This clonotype was counted ten times or more. The chain is built from TRBV29-1 and TRBJ1-1, with D possibly matching TRBD1 (6 bases). Deletions cut 4 bases from V and 0 bases from J, with 9 bases between. Germline CDR1 reads SQVTM; CDR2 reads ANQGSEA. The length of the CDR3 is 13 residues. The CDR3, as DNA: TGCAGCGTTGCAGGGGTCATGAACACTGAAGCTTTCTTT. Amino acids: CSVAGVMNTEAFF. Looking up the rest from reference TRBV29-1 and TRBJ1-1 gives the full variable domain: SAVISQKPSRDICQRGTSLTIQCQVDSQVTMMFWYRQQPGQSLTLIATANQGSEATYESGFVIDKFPISRPNLTFSTLTVSNMSPEDSSIYLCSVAGVMNTEAFFGQGTRLTVV.

V is TRBV30 and J is TRBJ2-7, with a tentative D call TRBD2 (5 bases). V lost 1 base to trimming and J lost 1 base, with 14 bases between them. This CDR3 region has 15 residues. Germline V lookup: CDR1 GTSNPN, CDR2 SVGIG (reference sequence). The CDR3 is CAWSGWGVGSYEQYF. The CDR3 nucleotides are TGTGCCTGGAGTGGATGGGGAGTGGGGTCCTACGAGCAGTACTTC.

This clonotype was observed many times. This chain joins TRBV5-1 and TRBJ2-3; 8 nucleotides line up with TRBD2. Germline V lookup: CDR1 SGHRS, CDR2 YFSETQ. Unmatched junction bases numbered 8, after V lost 1 base and J lost 1 base. The CDR3 totals 17 residues. CDR3: CASSLWVSGDRTDTQYF. As DNA, the CDR3 is TGCGCCAGCAGCTTGTGGGTTAGCGGGGACCGCACAGATACGCAGTATTTT.

Many counts were recorded for this clonotype. The rearrangement links TRBV5-1 to TRBJ1-1, with 7 bases that match TRBD1. The CDR3 spans 16 residues. Germline-derived CDR1 and CDR2 are SGHRS and YFSETQ. V lost 1 base to trimming and J lost 1 base; unmatched junction nucleotides: 7. The CDR3 bases are TGCGCCAGCAGCTTGTTCGGGACAGTTCCGAACACTGAAGCTTTCTTT. Translating it yields CASSLFGTVPNTEAFF.

This clonotype has only a few counts. The chain couples TRBV12-3 or TRBV12-4 to TRBJ2-7; the D gene is possibly TRBD2 (7 bases). CDR3 length: 15 residues. V lost 6 bases to trimming and J lost 3 bases, with 18 bases between them. The CDR3 spells CASSRRGGADYEQYF. The DNA of the CDR3 is TGTGCCAGCAGCCGAAGGGGGGGGGCTGACTACGAGCAGTACTTC.

This clonotype was seen repeatedly, ten times or more. The chain combines TRBV20-1 with TRBJ2-3, with D possibly called TRBD1 or TRBD2 (6 bases each). V was shortened by 3 bases and J by 0 bases, with 13 bases between the two germline ends. CDR1 and CDR2 from the germline V gene are DFQATT and SNEGSKA (reference sequence). The length of the CDR3 is 15 residues. The DNA of the CDR3 is TGCAGTGCTAGTAAGGGGGGCGGGAGCACAGATACGCAGTATTTT. Protein sequence: CSASKGGGSTDTQYF.

This clonotype was counted many times. The chain is built from TRBV9 and TRBJ1-1; D ambiguous. Trimming shortened V by 1 base and J by 3 bases, and 10 bases separated the two germline ends. Per germline, CDR1 SGDLS and CDR2 YYNGEE. The CDR3 is 14 amino acids. The CDR3 DNA sequence: TGTGCCAGCAGCGTACTCGACACCTACACTGAAGCTTTCTTT. Protein sequence: CASSVLDTYTEAFF.

This clonotype was seen more than once but under ten times. The V and J genes are TRBV29-1 and TRBJ2-5; the D is unclear. The CDR3 runs to 13 residues. Trimming took 4 bases from V and 7 from J, leaving 16 bases between them. Germline lookup yields CDR1 SQVTM and CDR2 ANQGSEA. CDR3: CSVGRRPSVTQYF. The CDR3 bases are TGCAGCGTTGGTCGCCGTCCCTCTGTGACCCAGTACTTC.

This clonotype was seen many times. V gene TRBV10-3 combines with J gene TRBJ1-2; 7 bases match TRBD1. This CDR3 is built from 14 residues. V lost 3 bases, J lost 4 bases, and 5 bases stayed unmatched. CDR1 is ENHRY, CDR2 SYGVKD, per germline. DNA of the CDR3: TGTGCCATCAGTGAACCGGGACAGCTCTATGGCTACACCTTC. Translating gives CAISEPGQLYGYTF.

This clonotype was seen many times. The chain couples TRBV7-2 to TRBJ1-1; no clear D. Trimming stripped 4 bases from V and 2 bases from J, with 8 bases between. This CDR3 contains 13 residues. The germline V gene encodes CDR1 SGHTA and CDR2 FQGNSA. DNA of the CDR3: TGTGCCAGCAGCTCGACGGTAAACACTGAAGCTTTCTTT. This gives the protein CASSSTVNTEAFF.

About this clonotype itself: Given a much more abundant clone one base away, this may be a read error. V gene TRBV3-1 combines with J gene TRBJ2-2; perhaps TRBD1 as D (6 bases). The germline V gene has CDR1 LGHDT and CDR2 YNNKEL (reference sequence). V was clipped by 4 bases and J by 6 bases, with 9 bases between them. The CDR3 consists of 13 residues. The CDR3, as DNA: TGTGCCAGCAGCCCGAACAGGGCCGGGGAGCTGTTTTTT. Translated, it gives CASSPNRAGELFF.

This clonotype was counted many times. The chain is built from TRBV20-1 and TRBJ2-1; D is perhaps TRBD1 (6 bases). Germline V lookup: CDR1 DFQATT, CDR2 SNEGSKA (reference sequence). The V gene lost 6 bases and the J gene lost 3 bases, with 6 bases spanning the gap. The CDR3 spans 11 residues. For the CDR3, the DNA is TGCAGTGCGGACAGCTACAATGAGCAGTTCTTC. Translation: CSADSYNEQFF.

This clonotype was picked up many times. The V gene is TRBV4-1, the J gene TRBJ2-7; D is undetermined. This CDR3 is 14 amino acids long. Trimming removed 3 bases at V and 3 bases at J, with 12 bases between. CDR1 and CDR2 (germline): MGHRA, YSYEKL. The CDR3 region has the DNA TGCGCCAGCAGCCACTTAGGACGGATCTACGAGCAGTACTTC. It specifies CASSHLGRIYEQYF.

The chain links TRBV5-6 to TRBJ2-3; D uncertain. Germline CDR1 is SGHDT and CDR2 is YYEEEE. There are 14 residues in the CDR3. The V end lost 1 base, the J end lost 4 bases, and 10 bases lay between the germline ends. This CDR3 is CASSLFGKADTQYF. The DNA for the CDR3 is TGTGCCAGCAGCTTGTTCGGAAAGGCAGATACGCAGTATTTT.

The CDR3, as DNA: TGTGCCAGCAGCTCCAGACTAGCGGGGTCAGATACGCAGTATTTT. Its translation is CASSSRLAGSDTQYF. J is TRBJ2-3 and V is TRBV5-6, with 11 bases fitting TRBD2. Trimming cost V 3 bases and J 4 bases; bases outside gene matches: 4. The CDR3 loop spans 15 amino acids. Germline V lookup: CDR1 SGHDT, CDR2 YYEEEE.

This chain joins TRBV20-1 and TRBJ1-5; D is uncertain. The V and J ends lost 0 bases and 7 bases respectively, with 1 base between them. The V gene's germline CDR1 is DFQATT and CDR2 SNEGSKA (reference sequence). The CDR3 has 10 residues. CDR3 sequence reads: CSAREQPQHF. CDR3 nucleotides: TGCAGTGCTAGAGAACAGCCCCAGCATTTT.

The rearrangement uses TRBV20-1 and TRBJ2-3; 12 bases are shared with TRBD2. This CDR3 region has 16 residues. The V segment lost 4 bases and the J segment 2 bases; nucleotides outside the gene matches: 7. Germline values: CDR1 DFQATT, CDR2 SNEGSKA (reference sequence). In DNA form, the CDR3 reads TGCAGTGCTAAGACTAGCGGGAGACCCTACACAGATACGCAGTATTTT. As protein: CSAKTSGRPYTDTQYF.

This clonotype was picked up many times. The V gene is TRBV6-5, the J gene TRBJ2-7; TRBD2 matches at 9 bases. CDR1 is MNHEY and CDR2 is SVGAGI in the germline V gene. The CDR3 loop spans 16 amino acids. The J segment lost 6 bases and the V segment lost 2 bases, leaving 11 bases of the junction unmatched. The CDR3 bases are TGTGCCAGCAGTTACCTTACTGGCGGGAGGGCTGGCGAGCAGTACTTC. Its protein product is CASSYLTGGRAGEQYF.

This clonotype turned up a few times. The chain combines TRBV10-3 with TRBJ1-1, with TRBD1 as a possible D gene (5 bases). V was shortened by 3 bases and J by 8 bases, with 10 bases between the two germline ends. The CDR3 extends over 12 amino acids. CDR1 is ENHRY, CDR2 SYGVKD, per germline. The CDR3 loop is CAISDLGHEAFF. For the CDR3, the DNA is TGTGCCATCAGTGATTTAGGACACGAAGCTTTCTTT.

The chain is built from TRBV5-6 and TRBJ1-2, with 11 bases aligning to TRBD1. With V trimmed by 4 bases and J by 5 bases, 7 bases remained unmatched. Per the germline V gene, CDR1 is SGHDT and CDR2 is YYEEEE. The CDR3 is 15 residues long. As DNA, the CDR3 is TGTGCCAGCAGCCCGAGGACAGGGGGCGCATATGGCTACACCTTC. This translates into CASSPRTGGAYGYTF.